This TCR beta chain was identified in a study of cytomegalovirus exposure and HLA in healthy donors. Overall study findings and caveats: The study reported that TCR beta sequences accurately predicted HLA-A and HLA-B alleles in most subjects. CMV antigen specificity of a few CMV-associated chains was confirmed in vitro. Other equally common chains were less clonally expanded than HLA-associated TCR beta chains, a later analysis showed. TCR beta V- and J-gene trimming, according to a later analysis, was linked to a missense DCLRE1C variant.

Amplification used 60 Vbeta primers and 13 Jbeta primers. Some clones are missing from TCRdb's copy, which holds only in-frame ones; the method was immunoSEQ multiplex PCR. This table holds 150,000 or so clones, 60% to 80% found once. Germline V gene data show CDR1 as MNHNS and CDR2 as SASEGT. The V and J ends lost 2 bases and 4 bases respectively, with 12 bases between them. CDR3 length: 15 residues. Regarding this clone: Its matching antigen is unknown.

The V gene is TRBV6-1, the J gene TRBJ1-3; D possibly corresponds to TRBD1 (6 bases). This TCR was recovered from a man aged 50 or older in good health and CMV-seropositive. The sample consisted of PBMCs. The CDR3 coding sequence is TGTGCCAGCAGTGAATCGGCAGGGGTGGGAAACACCATATATTTT. Translating it yields CASSESAGVGNTIYF.